This entry describes one T cell receptor beta chain. Its target is not known. This specimen comes from a study of cytomegalovirus exposure and HLA in healthy donors. With 60 Vbeta and 13 Jbeta primers, the PCR was carried out. Profiling relied on immunoSEQ multiplex PCR, and the TCRdb table lists in-frame clones only, not all of them. The table lists around 180,000 clones, 65% to 80% of them singletons. Trimming removed 6 bases at V and 4 bases at J, with 11 bases between. This CDR3 region has 13 residues. Germline-derived CDR1 and CDR2 are WSHSY and SAAADI. Broader study findings: Being productive about 90% or about 30% of the time was typical of most TCR beta V segments in an earlier analysis. Analysis was performed later, and it showed HLA-associated TCR beta chains to be more clonally expanded than equally common others. The authors later linked a missense DCLRE1C variant to TCR beta V- and J-gene trimming.

The sequenced material came from PBMCs. The clonotype was recovered from a woman aged 40 to 50 in good health and CMV-seronegative. V usage is TRBV10-2 and J usage is TRBJ2-3, with D possibly TRBD2 on 6 matching bases. The CDR3 DNA follows: TGCGCCAGCAGGCGGGATCTGGCAGATACGCAGTATTTT. Translating it yields CASRRDLADTQYF.